This T cell receptor (beta chain) was obtained from a study of shared clonotypes between healthy human individuals. The repertoire was sequenced with immunoSEQ multiplex PCR; TCRdb's copy has only in-frame clones and lacks some. The sample has roughly 720,000 clones, 90% seen once. Nashville, Tennessee was home to all donors, who were Caucasian adults. Unmatched junction bases numbered 3, after V lost 0 bases and J lost 5 bases. CDR1 is LGHNA and CDR2 is YNFKEQ in the germline V gene. CDR3 size: 16 residues. This chain uses TRBV4-2 with TRBJ2-1; TRBD2 aligns across 11 bases. The origin of this receptor is a man younger than 35 in good health. Some clones in this sample may be carry-over from other donors' samples. Sequenced material: memory CD8+ T cells from PBMCs. The subset was: CD45RO+ cells pooled with CCR7-negative TemRA cells. Here the CDR3 reads CASSQEGLAENNEQFF. The CDR3 coding sequence is TGTGCCAGCAGCCAAGAGGGACTAGCGGAAAACAATGAGCAGTTCTTC.